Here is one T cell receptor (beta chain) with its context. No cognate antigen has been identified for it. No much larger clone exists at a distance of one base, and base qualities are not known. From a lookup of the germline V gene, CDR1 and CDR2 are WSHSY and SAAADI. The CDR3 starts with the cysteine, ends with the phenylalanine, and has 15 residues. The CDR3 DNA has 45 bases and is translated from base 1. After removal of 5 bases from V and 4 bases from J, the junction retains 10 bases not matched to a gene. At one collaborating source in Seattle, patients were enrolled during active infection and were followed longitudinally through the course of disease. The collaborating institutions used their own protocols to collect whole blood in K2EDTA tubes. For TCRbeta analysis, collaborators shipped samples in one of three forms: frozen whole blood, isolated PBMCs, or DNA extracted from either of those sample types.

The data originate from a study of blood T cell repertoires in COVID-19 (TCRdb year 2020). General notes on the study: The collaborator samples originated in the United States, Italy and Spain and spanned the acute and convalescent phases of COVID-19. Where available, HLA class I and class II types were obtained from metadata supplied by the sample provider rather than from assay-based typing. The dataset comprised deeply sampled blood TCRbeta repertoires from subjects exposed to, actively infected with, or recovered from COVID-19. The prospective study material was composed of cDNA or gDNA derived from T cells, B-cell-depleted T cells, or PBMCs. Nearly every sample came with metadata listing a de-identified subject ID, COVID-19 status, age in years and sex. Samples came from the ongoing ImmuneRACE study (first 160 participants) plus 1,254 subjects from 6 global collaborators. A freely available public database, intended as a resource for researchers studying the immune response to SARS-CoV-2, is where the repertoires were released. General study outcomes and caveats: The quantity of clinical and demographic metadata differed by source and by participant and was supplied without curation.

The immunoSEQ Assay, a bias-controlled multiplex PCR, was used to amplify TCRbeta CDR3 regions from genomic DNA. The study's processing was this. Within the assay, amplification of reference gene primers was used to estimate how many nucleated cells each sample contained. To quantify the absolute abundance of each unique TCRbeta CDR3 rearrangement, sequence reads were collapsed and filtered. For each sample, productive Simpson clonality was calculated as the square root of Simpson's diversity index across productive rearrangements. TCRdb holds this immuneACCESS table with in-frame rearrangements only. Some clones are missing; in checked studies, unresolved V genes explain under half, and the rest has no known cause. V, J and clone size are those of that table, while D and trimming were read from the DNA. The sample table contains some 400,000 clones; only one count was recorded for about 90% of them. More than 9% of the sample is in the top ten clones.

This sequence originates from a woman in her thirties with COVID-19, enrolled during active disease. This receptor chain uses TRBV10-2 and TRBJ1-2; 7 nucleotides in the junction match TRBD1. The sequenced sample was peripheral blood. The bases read TGCGCCAGCAGTAAATGGAGACAGGGAGGCTATGGCTACACCTTC. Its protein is CASSKWRQGGYGYTF.